Listed below are T cell receptor beta chains from one sample, sequenced in a study of regulatory T cells in long-lasting Graves disease. TCRdb re-called the multiplex PCR reads through MiXCR, storing one row per CDR3 protein. The data contain 600,000 to 850,000 distinct CDR3 sequences, around 30% of them seen just once; the ten biggest clones take up about 40%. Sequencing was performed on peripheral blood mononuclear cells (PBMCs), taken when the disease was refractory, from a patient treated with antithyroid drugs. These receptor sequences come from a female donor with Graves disease. The conserved cysteine and the conserved F or W are not part of the CDR3 here. The listing skips clone size in some rows; elsewhere it reads once, few, many or a size class.

CDR3	V	size	J
ASSPTGSGGTNEKLF	TRBV13	-	TRBJ1-4
ASTPGFGYEQY	TRBV6-1	-	TRBJ2-7
ASSLSLTAVEAF	TRBV11-2	few	TRBJ1-1
ASSKDTYNYGYT	TRBV6-1	many	TRBJ1-2
ATSSAQGARDQPQH	TRBV15	few	TRBJ1-5
ASLPVGGSDGYT	TRBV27	-	TRBJ1-2
ASSKFGVDNSPLH	TRBV9	few	TRBJ1-6
ASSSGVRDPLH	TRBV6-1	-	TRBJ1-6
AISETDRDRSYEQY	TRBV10-3	many	TRBJ2-7
SARQGAEAF	TRBV20-1	-	TRBJ1-1
AWATTGEKLF	TRBV30	-	TRBJ1-4
SVEDGARSDEQF	TRBV29-1	-	TRBJ2-1
ASSSKGLAGLYEQY	TRBV11-2	many	TRBJ2-7
SVEIQGGETQY	TRBV29-1	-	TRBJ2-5
ASSLLLVWNTEAF	TRBV12-3/TRBV12-4	few	TRBJ1-1
ASSLGLAGADTQY	TRBV5-5	few	TRBJ2-3
ASSELLSYEQY	TRBV2	-	TRBJ2-7
ASSFTGGFTEAF	TRBV28	many	TRBJ1-1
ASSLDGDLSRETQY	TRBV11-2	many	TRBJ2-5
ASSPPETGVPYEQY	TRBV18	-	TRBJ2-7
ASSQHRGRVTNYGYT	TRBV4-2	-	TRBJ1-2
ASSQGASTTQY	TRBV2	many	TRBJ2-7
SARTPDYNEQY	TRBV20-1	few	TRBJ2-7
ASSLTEDRYSYEQY	TRBV13	once	TRBJ2-7
SASRAGLGETQY	TRBV20-1	-	TRBJ2-5
ASSPLFAEAF	TRBV12-3/TRBV12-4	many	TRBJ1-1
ASSLSGTGGRTEAF	TRBV12-3/TRBV12-4	-	TRBJ1-1
ASSQDPAPNTEAF	TRBV3-1	few	TRBJ1-1
SAPSPRGMISYGDYGYT	TRBV20-1	-	TRBJ1-2
SASGTNTGELF	TRBV20-1	many	TRBJ2-2
ASSPGTGKLEQY	TRBV7-6	-	TRBJ2-7
SVEDGGPDRGAF	TRBV29-1	few	TRBJ1-1
ASSLGTGPSGEQY	TRBV7-9	-	TRBJ2-7
SATTSPTSPLH	TRBV20-1	few	TRBJ1-6
ASSSLGQPNTEAF	TRBV27	-	TRBJ1-1
ASSSGGTTTRAF	TRBV28	-	TRBJ1-1
ASSQVGGLSGNTIY	TRBV3-1	once	TRBJ1-3
ASSVGNNSPLH	TRBV19	few	TRBJ1-6
ASTHRRDRGNYGYT	TRBV2	-	TRBJ1-2
ASSKGQGMNTEAF	TRBV7-6	few	TRBJ1-1
SVDRLSGNTIY	TRBV29-1	-	TRBJ1-3
SARRQNTEAF	TRBV20-1	few	TRBJ1-1
ASSYSGTAGEKLF	TRBV6-5	-	TRBJ1-4
ATSRGDLKSGYT	TRBV15	many	TRBJ1-2
SAEGQEYNQPQH	TRBV20-1	few	TRBJ1-5
ASGQGTLGVADQPQH	TRBV6-2/TRBV6-3	few	TRBJ1-5
ASSLSGAQTQY	TRBV12-3/TRBV12-4	-	TRBJ2-5
ASSQLGGQYSNQPQH	TRBV18	-	TRBJ1-5
ASSLRGKTGTYEQY	TRBV27	few	TRBJ2-7
ASSRQGSVYEQY	TRBV7-9	once	TRBJ2-7
ASSLVGGEQF	TRBV11-2	-	TRBJ2-1
SAEILLEAF	TRBV20-1	-	TRBJ1-1
ASSLTTEYNSPLH	TRBV5-6	-	TRBJ1-6
ASNRGENQPQH	TRBV7-9	many	TRBJ1-5
ASSYAGAGSYT	TRBV6-5	-	TRBJ1-2
ASMAPGLAGVRETQY	TRBV12-3/TRBV12-4	many	TRBJ2-5
ASSPTGLPGYT	TRBV3-1	many	TRBJ1-2
ASNDRIINQPQH	TRBV6-2/TRBV6-3	once	TRBJ1-5
ASGLVSGQSYEQY	TRBV12-5	few	TRBJ2-7